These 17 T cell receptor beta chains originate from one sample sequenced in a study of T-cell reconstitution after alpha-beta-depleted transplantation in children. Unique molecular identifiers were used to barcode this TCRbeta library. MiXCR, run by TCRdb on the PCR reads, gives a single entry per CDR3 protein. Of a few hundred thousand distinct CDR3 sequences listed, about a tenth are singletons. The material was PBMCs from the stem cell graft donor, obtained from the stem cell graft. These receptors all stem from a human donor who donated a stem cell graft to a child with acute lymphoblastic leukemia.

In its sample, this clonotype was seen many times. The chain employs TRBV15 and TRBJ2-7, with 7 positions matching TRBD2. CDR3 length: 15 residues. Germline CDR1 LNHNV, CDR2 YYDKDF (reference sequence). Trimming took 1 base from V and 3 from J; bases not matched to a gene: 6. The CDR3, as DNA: TGTGCCACCAGCAGAGGCGGCGGGAGTATCTACGAGCAGTACTTC. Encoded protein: CATSRGGGSIYEQYF.

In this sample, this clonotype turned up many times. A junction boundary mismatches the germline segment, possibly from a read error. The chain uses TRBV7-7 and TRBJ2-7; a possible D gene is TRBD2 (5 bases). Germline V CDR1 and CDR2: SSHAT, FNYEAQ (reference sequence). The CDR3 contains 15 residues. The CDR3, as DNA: TGTGCTAGCAGCTTAGAGGCGGGTTCCTCCTACGAGCAGTACTTC. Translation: CASSLEAGSSYEQYF.

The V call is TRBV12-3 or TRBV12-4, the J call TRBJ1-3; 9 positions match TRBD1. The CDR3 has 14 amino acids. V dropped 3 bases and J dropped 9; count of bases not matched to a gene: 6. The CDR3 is CASSLDRGLVTIYF. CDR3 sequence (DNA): TGTGCCAGCAGTTTGGACAGGGGTTTGGTCACCATATATTTT.

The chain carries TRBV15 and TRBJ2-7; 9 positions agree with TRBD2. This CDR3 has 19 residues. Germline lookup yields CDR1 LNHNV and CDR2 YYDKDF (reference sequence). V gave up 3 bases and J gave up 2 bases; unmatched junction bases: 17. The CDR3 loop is CATSSREASGILSTYEQYF. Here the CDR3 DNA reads TGTGCCACCAGCAGTCGTGAGGCTAGCGGGATCTTGAGTACCTACGAGCAGTACTTC.

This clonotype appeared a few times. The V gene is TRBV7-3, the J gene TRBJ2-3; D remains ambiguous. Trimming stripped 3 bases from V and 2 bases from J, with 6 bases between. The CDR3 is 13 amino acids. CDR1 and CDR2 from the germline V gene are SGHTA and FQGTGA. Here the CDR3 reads CASSLDPTDTQYF. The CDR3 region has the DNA TGTGCCAGCAGCTTGGACCCCACAGATACGCAGTATTTT. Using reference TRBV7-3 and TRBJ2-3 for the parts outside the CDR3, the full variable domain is GAGVSQTPSNKVTEKGKYVELRCDPISGHTALYWYRQSLGQGPEFLIYFQGTGAADDSGLPNDRFFAVRPEGSVSTLKIQRTERGDSAVYLCASSLDPTDTQYFGPGTRLTVL.

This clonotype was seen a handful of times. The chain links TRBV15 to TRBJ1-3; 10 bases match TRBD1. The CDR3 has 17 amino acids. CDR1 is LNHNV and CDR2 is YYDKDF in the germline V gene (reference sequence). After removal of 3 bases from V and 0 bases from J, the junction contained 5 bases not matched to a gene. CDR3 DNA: TGTGCCACCAGCAGGGGACAGGGGAGTTACTCTGGAAACACCATATATTTT. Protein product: CATSRGQGSYSGNTIYF.

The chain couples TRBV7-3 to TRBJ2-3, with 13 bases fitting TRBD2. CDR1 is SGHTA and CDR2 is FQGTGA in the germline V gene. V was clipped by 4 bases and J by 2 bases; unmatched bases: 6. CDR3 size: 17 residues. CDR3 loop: CASSYGTSGAHTDTQYF. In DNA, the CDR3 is TGTGCCAGCAGCTACGGGACTAGCGGGGCACACACAGATACGCAGTATTTT.

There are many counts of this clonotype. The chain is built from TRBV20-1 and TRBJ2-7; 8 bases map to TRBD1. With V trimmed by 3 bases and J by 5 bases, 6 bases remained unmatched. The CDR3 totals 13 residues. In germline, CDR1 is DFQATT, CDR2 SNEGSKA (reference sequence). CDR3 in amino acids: CSASPRGLNEQYF. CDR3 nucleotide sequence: TGCAGTGCTAGTCCCAGGGGGCTCAACGAGCAGTACTTC.

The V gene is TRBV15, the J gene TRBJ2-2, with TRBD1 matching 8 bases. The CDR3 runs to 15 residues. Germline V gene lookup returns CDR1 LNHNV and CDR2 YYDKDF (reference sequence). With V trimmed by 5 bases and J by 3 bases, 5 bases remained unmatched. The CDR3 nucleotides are TGTGCCACCAGCCCGGGACAGGTGTACACCGGGGAGCTGTTTTTT. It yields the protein CATSPGQVYTGELFF.

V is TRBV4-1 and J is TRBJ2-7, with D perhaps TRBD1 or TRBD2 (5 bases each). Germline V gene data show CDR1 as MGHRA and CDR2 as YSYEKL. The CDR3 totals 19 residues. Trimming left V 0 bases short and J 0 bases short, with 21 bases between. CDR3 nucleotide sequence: TGCGCCAGCAGCCAAGAGACCTTAACCGGGACCCACGCCTCCTACGAGCAGTACTTC. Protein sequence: CASSQETLTGTHASYEQYF.

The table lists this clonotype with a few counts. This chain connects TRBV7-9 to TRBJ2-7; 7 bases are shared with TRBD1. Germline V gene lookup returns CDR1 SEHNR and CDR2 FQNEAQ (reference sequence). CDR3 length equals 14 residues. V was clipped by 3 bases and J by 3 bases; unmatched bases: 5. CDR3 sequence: CASSFEGGDYEQYF. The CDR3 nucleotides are TGTGCCAGCAGCTTTGAAGGGGGCGACTACGAGCAGTACTTC.

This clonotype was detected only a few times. The CDR3 nucleotides are TGTGCCAGCAGCCCTAGACTAGCCGCGTACAATGAGCAGTTCTTC. Encoded protein: CASSPRLAAYNEQFF. This rearrangement joins TRBV3-1 to TRBJ2-1; TRBD2 matches 7 bases. Per the germline V gene, CDR1 is LGHDT and CDR2 is YNNKEL (reference sequence). The CDR3 totals 15 residues. After removal of 4 bases from V and 4 bases from J, the junction contained 7 bases not matched to a gene.

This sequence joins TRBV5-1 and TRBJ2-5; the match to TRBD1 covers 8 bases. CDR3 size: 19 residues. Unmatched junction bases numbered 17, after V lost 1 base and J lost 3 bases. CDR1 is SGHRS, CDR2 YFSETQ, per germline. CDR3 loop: CASSLKDEDRVFVEETQYF. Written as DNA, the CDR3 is TGCGCCAGCAGCTTGAAGGATGAGGACAGGGTATTTGTAGAAGAGACCCAGTACTTC. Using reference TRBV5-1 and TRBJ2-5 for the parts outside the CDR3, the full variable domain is KAGVTQTPRYLIKTRGQQVTLSCSPISGHRSVSWYQQTPGQGLQFLFEYFSETQRNKGNFPGRFSGRQFSNSRSEMNVSTLELGDSALYLCASSLKDEDRVFVEETQYFGPGTRLLVL.

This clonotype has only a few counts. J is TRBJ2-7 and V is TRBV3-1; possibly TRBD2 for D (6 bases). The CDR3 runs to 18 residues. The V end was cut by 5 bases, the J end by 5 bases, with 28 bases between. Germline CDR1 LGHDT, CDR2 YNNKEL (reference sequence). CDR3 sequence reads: CASSSQIFPGLISHEQYF. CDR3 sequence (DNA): TGTGCCAGCAGCAGCCAAATTTTCCCGGGACTTATTAGCCACGAGCAGTACTTC.

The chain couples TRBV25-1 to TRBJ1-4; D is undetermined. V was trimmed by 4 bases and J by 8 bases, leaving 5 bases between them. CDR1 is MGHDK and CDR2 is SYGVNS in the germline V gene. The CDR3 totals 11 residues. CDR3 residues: CASSAWEKLFF. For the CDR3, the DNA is TGTGCCAGCAGTGCCTGGGAAAAACTGTTTTTT. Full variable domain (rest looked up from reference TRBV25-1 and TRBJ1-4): EADIYQTPRYLVIGTGKKITLECSQTMGHDKMYWYQQDPGMELHLIHYSYGVNSTEKGDLSSESTVSRIRTEHFPLTLESARPSHTSQYLCASSAWEKLFFGSGTQLSVL.

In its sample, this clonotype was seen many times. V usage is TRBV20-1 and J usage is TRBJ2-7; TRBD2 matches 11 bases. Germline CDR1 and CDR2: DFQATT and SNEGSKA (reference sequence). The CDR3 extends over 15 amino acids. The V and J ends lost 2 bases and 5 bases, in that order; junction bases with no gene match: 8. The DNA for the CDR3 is TGCAGTGCTAGACCCGCTAGCGGGAGGAGGGACGAGCAGTACTTC. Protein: CSARPASGRRDEQYF.

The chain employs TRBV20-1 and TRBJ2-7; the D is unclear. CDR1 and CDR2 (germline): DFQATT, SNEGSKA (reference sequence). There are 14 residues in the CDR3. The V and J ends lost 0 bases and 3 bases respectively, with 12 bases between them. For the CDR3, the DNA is TGCAGTGCTAGAGATTCCCCCTGGGGCTACGAGCAGTACTTC. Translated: CSARDSPWGYEQYF.